This T cell receptor beta chain was found in a study of cytomegalovirus exposure and HLA in healthy donors. Points from the study as a whole: The sole available immune exposure information was CMV serostatus. In a later analysis, common viral pathogens appeared linked to several of the most significant clusters.

The CDR3 covers 15 residues. J was trimmed by 4 bases and V by 1 base; bases with no gene match: 6. Germline CDR1 SGHRS, CDR2 YFSETQ. This clone was detected only a few times. Its specificity is unknown. The PCR employed 60 Vbeta primers together with 13 Jbeta primers. TCRdb keeps only in-frame clones here, not all; method: immunoSEQ multiplex PCR. In the table there are approximately 100,000 clones, roughly 76% of which are singletons. The receptor comes from a woman between 45 and 60 years old in good health and CMV-seropositive. The sample was PBMCs. The gene calls are TRBV5-1 and TRBJ1-1; 8 bases match TRBD1. The chain's CDR3 is CASSLSTGVVTEAFF. The CDR3 nucleotides are TGCGCCAGCAGCTTGTCGACAGGGGTGGTCACTGAAGCTTTCTTT. The full variable domain, in which reference TRBV5-1 and TRBJ1-1 provide the parts outside the CDR3, is KAGVTQTPRYLIKTRGQQVTLSCSPISGHRSVSWYQQTPGQGLQFLFEYFSETQRNKGNFPGRFSGRQFSNSRSEMNVSTLELGDSALYLCASSLSTGVVTEAFFGQGTRLTVV.